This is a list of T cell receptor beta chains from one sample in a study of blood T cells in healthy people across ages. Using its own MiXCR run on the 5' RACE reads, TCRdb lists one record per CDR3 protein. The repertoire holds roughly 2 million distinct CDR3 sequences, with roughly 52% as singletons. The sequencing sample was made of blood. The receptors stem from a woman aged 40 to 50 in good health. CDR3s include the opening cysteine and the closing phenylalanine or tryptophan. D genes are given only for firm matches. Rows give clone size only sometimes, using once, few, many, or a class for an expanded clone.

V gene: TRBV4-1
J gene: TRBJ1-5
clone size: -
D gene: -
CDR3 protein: CASSQGDVGRAQHF
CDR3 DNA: TGCGCCAGCAGCCAAGGTGATGTAGGGCGAGCCCAGCATTTT

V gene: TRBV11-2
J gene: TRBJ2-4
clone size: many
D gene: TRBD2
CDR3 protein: CASGVSGAKNIQYF
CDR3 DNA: TGTGCCAGCGGAGTTAGCGGGGCCAAAAACATTCAGTACTTC

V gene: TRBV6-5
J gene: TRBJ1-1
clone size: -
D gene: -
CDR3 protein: CASTKPGNEAFF
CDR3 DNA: TGTGCCAGCACCAAACCAGGGAATGAAGCTTTCTTT

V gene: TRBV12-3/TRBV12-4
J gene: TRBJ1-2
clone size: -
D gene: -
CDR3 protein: CASSLGSGNPNYGYTF
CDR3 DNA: TGTGCCAGCAGTTTAGGTAGTGGCAATCCTAACTATGGCTACACCTTC

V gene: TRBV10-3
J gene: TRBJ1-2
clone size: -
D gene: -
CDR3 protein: CAIRPPAGDNYGYTF
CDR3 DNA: TGTGCCATCAGACCCCCCGCTGGCGACAACTATGGCTACACCTTC

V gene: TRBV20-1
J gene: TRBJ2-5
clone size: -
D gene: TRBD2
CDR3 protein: CSATTSGGLIFNEQYF
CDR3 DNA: TGCAGTGCTACGACTAGCGGGGGACTTATCTTCAATGAGCAGTACTTC

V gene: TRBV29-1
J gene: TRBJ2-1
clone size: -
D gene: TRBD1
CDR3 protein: CSAGTDNEQFF
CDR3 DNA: TGCAGCGCGGGGACAGACAATGAGCAGTTCTTC

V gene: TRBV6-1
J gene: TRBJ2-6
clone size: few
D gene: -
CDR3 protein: CASSDYSHSGANVLTF
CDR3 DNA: TGTGCCAGCAGTGACTACAGCCACTCTGGGGCCAACGTCCTGACTTTC

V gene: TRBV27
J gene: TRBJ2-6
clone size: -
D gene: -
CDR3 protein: CASRKLDGVGANVLTF
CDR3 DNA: TGTGCCAGCAGAAAACTCGACGGGGTCGGGGCCAACGTCCTGACTTTC

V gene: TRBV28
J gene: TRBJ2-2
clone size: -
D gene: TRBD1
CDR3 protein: CASSPHHRDRVWAGELFF
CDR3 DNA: TGTGCCAGCAGTCCTCATCACCGGGACAGGGTATGGGCCGGGGAGCTGTTTTTT

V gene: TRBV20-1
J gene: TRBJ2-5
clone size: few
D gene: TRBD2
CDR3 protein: CSAPNRLAGETQYF
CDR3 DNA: TGCAGTGCCCCGAATCGACTAGCGGGGGAGACCCAGTACTTC

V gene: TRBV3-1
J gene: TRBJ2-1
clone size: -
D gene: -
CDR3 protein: CASSPPRGIWNEQFF
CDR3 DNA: TGTGCCAGCAGCCCACCCCGGGGGATTTGGAATGAGCAGTTCTTC

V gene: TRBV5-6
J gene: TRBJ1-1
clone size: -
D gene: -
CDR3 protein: CASSCEAFF
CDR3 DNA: TGTGCCAGCAGCTGTGAGGCTTTCTTT

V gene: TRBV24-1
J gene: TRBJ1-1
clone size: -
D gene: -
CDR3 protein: CATSDNAGMNTEAFF
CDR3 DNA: TGTGCCACCAGTGATAACGCAGGCATGAACACTGAAGCTTTCTTT

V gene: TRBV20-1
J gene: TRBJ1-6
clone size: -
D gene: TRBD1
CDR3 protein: CSAREVQGESSPLHF
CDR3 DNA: TGCAGTGCTAGAGAGGTTCAGGGGGAAAGTTCACCCCTCCACTTT

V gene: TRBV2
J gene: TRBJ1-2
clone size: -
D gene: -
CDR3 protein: CASSGQGIGYTF
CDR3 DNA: TGTGCCAGCAGTGGGCAGGGGATTGGCTACACCTTC

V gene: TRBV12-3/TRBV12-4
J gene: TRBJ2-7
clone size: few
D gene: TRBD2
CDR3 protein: CASGGRGAYEQYF
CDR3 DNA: TGTGCCAGCGGCGGGCGGGGGGCCTACGAGCAGTACTTC

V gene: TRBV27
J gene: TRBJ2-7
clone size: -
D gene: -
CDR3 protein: CASSLGGRWTYEQYF
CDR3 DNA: TGTGCCAGCAGTTTAGGGGGCAGGTGGACGTACGAGCAGTACTTC

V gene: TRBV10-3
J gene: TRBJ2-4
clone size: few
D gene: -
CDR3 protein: CAISESNGGQYF
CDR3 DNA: TGTGCCATCAGTGAGTCGAACGGGGGCCAGTACTTC

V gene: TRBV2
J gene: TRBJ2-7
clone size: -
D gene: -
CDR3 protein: CASRTRTEQYF
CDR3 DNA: TGTGCCAGCAGGACGAGAACCGAGCAGTACTTC

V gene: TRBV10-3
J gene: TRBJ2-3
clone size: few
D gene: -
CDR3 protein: CAISEVITDTQYF
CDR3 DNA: TGTGCCATCAGTGAGGTTATCACAGATACGCAGTATTTT

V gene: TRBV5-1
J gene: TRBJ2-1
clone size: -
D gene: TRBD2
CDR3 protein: CASNRQASGNGNEQFF
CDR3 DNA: TGCGCCAGCAACCGGCAGGCTAGCGGAAACGGGAATGAGCAGTTCTTC